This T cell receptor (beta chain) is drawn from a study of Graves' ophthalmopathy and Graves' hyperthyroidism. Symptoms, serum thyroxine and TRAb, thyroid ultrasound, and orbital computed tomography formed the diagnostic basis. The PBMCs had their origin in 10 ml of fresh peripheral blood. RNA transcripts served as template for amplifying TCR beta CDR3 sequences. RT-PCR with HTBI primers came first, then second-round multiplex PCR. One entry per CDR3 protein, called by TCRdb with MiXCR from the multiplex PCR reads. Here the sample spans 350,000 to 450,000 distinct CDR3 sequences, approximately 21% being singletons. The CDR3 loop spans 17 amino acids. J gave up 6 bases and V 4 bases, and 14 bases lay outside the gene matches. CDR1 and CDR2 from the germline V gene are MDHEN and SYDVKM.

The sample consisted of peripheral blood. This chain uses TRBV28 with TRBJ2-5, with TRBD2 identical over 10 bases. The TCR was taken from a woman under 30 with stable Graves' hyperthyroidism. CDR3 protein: CASSWDLAGAIRKTQYF. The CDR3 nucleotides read TGTGCCAGCAGTTGGGATCTAGCGGGAGCCATCCGGAAGACCCAGTACTTC.